The present T cell receptor beta chain was sequenced within a study of CD8+CD57+ T cells in acquired aplastic anemia. Sequencing involved patients with CD8+CD57+ cell expansion previously shown by flow cytometry. It was genomic DNA that served as the template for profiling TCR beta VDJ and CDR3. TCRdb analysed the reads with MiXCR anew, one entry per CDR3 protein. The profile shows 150,000 to 200,000 distinct CDR3 sequences, about 50% of them singletons. V lost 0 bases to trimming and J lost 0 bases, with 3 bases between them. Germline CDR1 reads LGHNA; CDR2 reads YNFKEQ. CDR3 length: 15 amino acids. The chain employs TRBV4-2 and TRBJ2-6; no clear D gene. The specimen was sorted CD4+, CD8+, or CD8+CD57+ T cells (not recorded which) from PBMCs. This receptor was taken from a human donor with aplastic anemia. CDR3: CASSQDLSGANVLTF. The CDR3 coding sequence is TGTGCCAGCAGCCAAGATCTCTCTGGGGCCAACGTCCTGACTTTC.